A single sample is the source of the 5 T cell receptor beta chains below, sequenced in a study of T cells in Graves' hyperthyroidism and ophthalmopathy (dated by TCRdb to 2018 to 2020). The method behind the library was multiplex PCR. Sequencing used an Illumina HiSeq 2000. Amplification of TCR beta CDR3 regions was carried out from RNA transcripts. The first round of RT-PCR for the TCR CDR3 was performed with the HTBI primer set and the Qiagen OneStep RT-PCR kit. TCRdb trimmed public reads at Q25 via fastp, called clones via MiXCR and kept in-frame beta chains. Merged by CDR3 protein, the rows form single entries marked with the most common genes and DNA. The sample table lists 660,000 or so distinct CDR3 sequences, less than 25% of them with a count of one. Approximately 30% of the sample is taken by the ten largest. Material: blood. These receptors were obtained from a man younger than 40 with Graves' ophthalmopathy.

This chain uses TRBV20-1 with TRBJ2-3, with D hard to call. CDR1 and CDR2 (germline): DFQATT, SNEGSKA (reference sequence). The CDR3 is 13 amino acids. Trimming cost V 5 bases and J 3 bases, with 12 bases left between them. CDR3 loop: CSAYPYMTDTQYF. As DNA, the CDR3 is TGCAGTGCTTATCCGTATATGACAGATACGCAGTATTTT.

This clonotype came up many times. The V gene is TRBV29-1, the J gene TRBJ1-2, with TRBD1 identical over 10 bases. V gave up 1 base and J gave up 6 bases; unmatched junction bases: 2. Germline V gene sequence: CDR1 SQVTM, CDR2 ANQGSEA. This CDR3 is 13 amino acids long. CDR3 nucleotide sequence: TGCAGCGTTGAAGGACAGGGGGCCAATGGCTACACCTTC. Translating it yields CSVEGQGANGYTF.

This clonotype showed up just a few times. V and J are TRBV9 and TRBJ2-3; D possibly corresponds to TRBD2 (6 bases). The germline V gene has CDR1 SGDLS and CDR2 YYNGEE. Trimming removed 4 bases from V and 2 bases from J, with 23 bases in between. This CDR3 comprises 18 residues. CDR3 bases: TGTGCCAGCAGCCCGCCCCCCGGACGGAGGGCGGACACAGATACGCAGTATTTT. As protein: CASSPPPGRRADTDTQYF.

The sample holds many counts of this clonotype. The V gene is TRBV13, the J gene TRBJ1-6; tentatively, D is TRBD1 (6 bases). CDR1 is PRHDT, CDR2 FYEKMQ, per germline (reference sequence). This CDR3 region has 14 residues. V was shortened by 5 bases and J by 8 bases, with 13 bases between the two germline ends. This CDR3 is CASSKQGLDSPLHF. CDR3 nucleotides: TGTGCCAGCAGCAAACAGGGACTGGATTCACCCCTCCACTTT.

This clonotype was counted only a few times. The CDR3 spells CASSEPGSGVTEAFF. CDR3 nucleotide sequence: TGTGCCAGCAGTGAACCAGGGAGCGGAGTCACTGAAGCTTTCTTT. The chain is built from TRBV25-1 and TRBJ1-1; tentative D call: TRBD1 (5 bases). Trimming stripped 2 bases from V and 4 bases from J, with 14 bases between. CDR3 length: 15 amino acids. Germline-derived CDR1 and CDR2 are MGHDK and SYGVNS.